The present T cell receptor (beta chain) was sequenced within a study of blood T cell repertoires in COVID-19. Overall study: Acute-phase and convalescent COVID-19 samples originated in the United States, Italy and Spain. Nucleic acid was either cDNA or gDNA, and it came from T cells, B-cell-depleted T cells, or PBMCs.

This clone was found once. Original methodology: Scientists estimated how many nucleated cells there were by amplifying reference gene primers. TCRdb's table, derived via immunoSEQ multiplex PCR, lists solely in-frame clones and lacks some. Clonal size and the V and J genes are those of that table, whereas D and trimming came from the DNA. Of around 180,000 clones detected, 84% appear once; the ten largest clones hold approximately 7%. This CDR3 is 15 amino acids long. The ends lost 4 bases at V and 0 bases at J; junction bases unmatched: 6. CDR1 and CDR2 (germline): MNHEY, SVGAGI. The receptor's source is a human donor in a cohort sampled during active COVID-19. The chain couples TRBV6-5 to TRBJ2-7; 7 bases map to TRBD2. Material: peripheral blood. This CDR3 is CASSSHGRSSYEQYF. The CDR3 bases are TGTGCCAGCAGTTCCCACGGGAGGAGCTCCTACGAGCAGTACTTC.